The TCR beta chain under discussion was sequenced for a study of shared clonotypes between healthy human individuals. Into CD45RA+ naive and CD45RA-negative memory subsets, the CD4+ cells were split. Measured with immunoSEQ multiplex PCR; TCRdb has only the in-frame clones, and not every one. The sample gives over a million clones, about 98% of which show up once; roughly 0.4% is in the top ten. Material: naive CD4+ T cells sorted from blood. Subset given: CD45RA+ positively selected. This TCR derives from a man aged 30 to 45 in good health.

The CDR3 sequence: CASSLSANEQFF. DNA of the CDR3: TGTGCCAGCAGCTTATCTGCGAATGAGCAGTTCTTC. This chain connects TRBV11-3 to TRBJ2-1; no reliable D call. The CDR3 runs to 12 residues. The germline CDR1 and CDR2 sequences are SGHNT and YENEEA. Trimming cost V 2 bases and J 7 bases, with 6 bases left between them.